Below, one T cell receptor beta chain is given with its context. This entry comes from a study of technical replicates of blood from several donors. The CDR3 extends over 13 amino acids. Germline-derived CDR1 and CDR2 are SNHLY and FYNNEI. The V gene lost 4 bases and the J gene lost 5 bases, with 9 bases spanning the gap. Sequencing used immunoSEQ multiplex PCR; TCRdb keeps in-frame clones, though not all of them. Among tens of thousands of clones listed, approximately 90% were seen once. V usage is TRBV2 and J usage is TRBJ2-1, with D unclear. The TCR originated in a human donor in good health. Some clones in this sample may be carry-over from other donors' samples. Sequencing was done on a sample of PBMCs. The CDR3 nucleotides are TGTGCCAGCAGTGTACGGGTCGACAATGAGCAGTTCTTC. Its translation: CASSVRVDNEQFF.